The entry below describes one T cell receptor beta chain. No antigen is known for it. A read error may account for a junction end that differs from germline. This record comes from a study of blood T cells in healthy people across ages. Whole-study findings and limits: Donor CMV infection status was unknown, possibly confounding age-related changes in expanded clonotypes. Versus aged donors, long-lived donors had higher diversity and more naive CD4+ cells.

Germline V gene sequence: CDR1 SSHAT, CDR2 FNYEAQ (reference sequence). The CDR3 spans 14 residues. Together with a sample-barcoded 5' primer, a J-beta primer mix was included in a second PCR lasting about 7 to 11 cycles. Every sample gave at least 3 million paired-end reads containing CDR3. TCRdb independently ran MiXCR on the 5' RACE reads; one entry per CDR3 protein. The data hold about 800,000 distinct CDR3 sequences, with about half observed a single time. This receptor was taken from an elderly man in good health. This rearrangement joins TRBV7-7 to TRBJ2-7, with D hard to call. The sequenced sample was blood. CDR3 in amino acids: CASSPGPNSYEQYF. DNA for the CDR3: TGTGCTAGCAGCCCAGGACCGAACTCCTACGAGCAGTACTTC.